This T cell receptor beta chain was sequenced during a study of T cell repertoires in cytomegalovirus infection. Study overall: Both CMV infection and a matching HLA type were indicated by public TCR beta signatures.

Overall study results and limits: It was HLA-C-restricted CMV-specific TCR beta clonotypes that dominated the response ex vivo. Cumulative public TCR beta family frequency identified CMV carriers with the relevant HLA.

TCRdb itself ran the reads through MiXCR, one entry per CDR3 protein. The sample consists of approximately 910,000 distinct CDR3 sequences, less than 40% of them appearing once. V was pared by 2 bases and J by 1 base, with 3 bases between. The CDR3 spans 13 residues. Germline assignment: CDR1 MNHNY and CDR2 SVGAGI (reference sequence). This clonotype has a handful of counts. Its antigen remains unidentified. The V and J genes are TRBV6-6 and TRBJ2-1; D is unresolved. The source is a human donor in good health (CMV status not recorded). Some clones in this sample may be carry-over from other donors' samples. Sequencing used cultured CD8+ T cells from PBMCs, obtained from culture after CMV antigen stimulation. This CDR3 reads CASSYQSYNEQFF. The CDR3 DNA follows: TGTGCCAGCAGTTACCAGTCCTACAATGAGCAGTTCTTC.